What follows are 3 T cell receptor beta chains derived from one specimen sequenced in a study of CD8 T cells in Susac syndrome. RNA amounts of about 0.5 to 1 ug underwent reverse transcription with random hexamers. One entry per CDR3 protein results from TCRdb running MiXCR on the immunoSEQ multiplex PCR reads. The sample lists 110,000 or so distinct CDR3 sequences, around 90% occurring once. Source material: CD4+ T cells from PBMCs. The receptors here all came from a human donor in good health.

V is TRBV7-2 and J is TRBJ1-1, with D possibly matching TRBD1 (5 bases). The germline V and J ends were trimmed by 7 bases and 4 bases, with 13 bases remaining between them. The germline V gene encodes CDR1 SGHTA and CDR2 FQGNSA. The CDR3 runs 13 residues. The CDR3 coding sequence is TGTGCCAGCACTGAAGGGGTGGGCACTGAAGCTTTCTTT. Its protein is CASTEGVGTEAFF.

DNA for the CDR3: TGTGCCAGCAGCCAAATGACAGTAAATGAGCAGTTCTTC. Translated, it gives CASSQMTVNEQFF. The chain has TRBV3-1 and TRBJ2-1, with D possibly being TRBD1 (5 bases). The CDR3 runs to 13 residues. V lost 2 bases, J lost 7 bases, and 9 bases lay in between. Germline V gives CDR1 LGHDT, CDR2 YNNKEL (reference sequence).

This clonotype showed up just once. The rearrangement links TRBV4-3 to TRBJ2-3; a possible D gene is TRBD2 (6 bases). The ends were cut back, 6 bases at V and 11 bases at J, with 21 bases in the middle. CDR1 is LGHNA and CDR2 is YSLEER in the germline V gene. The CDR3 sequence is 14 residues long. Here the CDR3 reads CASSTGVRVRKQYF. The CDR3 DNA sequence: TGCGCCAGCAGTACGGGAGTACGGGTTAGAAAGCAGTATTTT.